This T cell receptor beta chain stems from a study of CD8 T cells in Susac syndrome (dated by TCRdb to the late 2010s). Turning to the overall study: Repertoire sequencing was used to test whether CD8+ T cell activation and differentiation in Susac syndrome was antigen driven. The clonality of the CD8+ T cell repertoire was compared across 11 to 12 healthy donors, 14 Susac syndrome patients and 15 multiple sclerosis patients. The paper's findings and limits, for the study overall: The TCR sequencing and HLA analysis was acknowledged to have included a relatively small number of individuals.

RNA was extracted using the RNeasy kit, and about 0.45 to 1 ug of the RNA was reverse transcribed with random hexamers. The immunoSEQ multiplex PCR assay, covering 54 Vbeta and 13 Jbeta segments, was used to amplify TCR beta CDR3 regions. Bias from PCR amplification was corrected by using a synthetic template baseline for primer optimization and for computational correction. The authors processed their data as follows. Reads were annotated to V, D and J genes per IMGT and analyzed with immunoSEQ Analyzer, keeping only productive sequences. Clonality was computed as one minus Shannon entropy normalized by log2 of the number of productive unique sequences. For each patient and control, public and private clones were evaluated among the 100 most prevalent clones. A clone was defined as Susac-specific if it was absent from the healthy and MS cohorts, from over a thousand published viral clones and from other ImmuneACCESS disease sequences. The public reads were reanalyzed by TCRdb: fastp trimming at Q25, MiXCR alignment, in-frame beta chains only. Duplicate CDR3 protein sequences are folded into a single record with the most common DNA and genes. The V and J calls reflect TCRdb's pipeline rather than the authors' work. This sample is represented by about 400,000 distinct CDR3 sequences; more than 70% of them were singletons. The ten largest account for approximately 0.12% of the sample.

The junction shows trimming of 7 bases on V and 2 bases on J, plus 11 bases between the germline ends. The CDR3 sequence holds 13 residues, the cysteine and phenylalanine included. Of all the DNA, just the CDR3 is kept, 39 bases in frame from base 1. Peripheral blood CD8+ and CD4+ T cells from healthy donors, Susac syndrome patients and multiple sclerosis patients were profiled using high-throughput TCR beta sequencing. Multiple sclerosis controls were treatment-naive patients with stable or active relapsing-remitting disease fulfilling revised McDonald criteria. Bulk CD8+ and CD4+ T cells were purified magnetically by negative isolation, whereas CD8+ TEMRA cells were enriched by FACS. Blood was drawn into EDTA tubes, processed within 24 hours, and PBMCs were isolated by density gradient centrifugation. PBMCs destined for TCR sequencing were cryopreserved in liquid nitrogen and later thawed in a 37 °C water bath. The sorted or isolated CD4+, CD8+ and CD8+ TEMRA cells had a purity of 90% or higher.

On this clonotype itself: Its antigen target is currently unknown. No clone much larger than this one lies a single base away; base qualities are absent.

This clonotype was obtained from a human donor with multiple sclerosis. The specimen was CD8+ T cells from PBMCs. The sequence links TRBV12-3 or TRBV12-4 to TRBJ1-1; the D gene is possibly TRBD1, with 5 bases matching. The CDR3 loop reads CASTWGINTEAFF. The DNA sequence follows: TGTGCCAGCACCTGGGGGATTAACACTGAAGCTTTCTTT.